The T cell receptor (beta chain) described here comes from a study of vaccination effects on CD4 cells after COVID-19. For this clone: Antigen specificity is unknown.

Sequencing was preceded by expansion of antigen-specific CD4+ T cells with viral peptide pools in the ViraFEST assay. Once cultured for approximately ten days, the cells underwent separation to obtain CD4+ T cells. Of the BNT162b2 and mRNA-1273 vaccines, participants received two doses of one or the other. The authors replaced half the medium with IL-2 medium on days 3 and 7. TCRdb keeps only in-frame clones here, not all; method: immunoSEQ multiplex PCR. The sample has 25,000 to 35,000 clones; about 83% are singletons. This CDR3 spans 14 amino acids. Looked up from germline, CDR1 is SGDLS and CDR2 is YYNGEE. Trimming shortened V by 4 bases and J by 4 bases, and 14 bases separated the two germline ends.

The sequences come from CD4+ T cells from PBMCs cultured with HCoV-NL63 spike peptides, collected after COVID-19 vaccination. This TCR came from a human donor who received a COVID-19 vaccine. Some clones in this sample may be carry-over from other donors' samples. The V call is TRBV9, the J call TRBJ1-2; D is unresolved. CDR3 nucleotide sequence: TGTGCCAGCAGCCCCCCGACGGGAGGCTATGGCTACACCTTC. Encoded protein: CASSPPTGGYGYTF.